This TCR beta chain is from a study of Graves' ophthalmopathy and Graves' hyperthyroidism. Turning to the study itself: Upon initial diagnosis and before any treatment, peripheral blood was collected. Broader study findings: Among expanded thyroid clonotypes above 0.001 frequency, most also occurred in blood.

This clonotype was recorded many times. The antigen remains undetermined. If patients had other autoimmune diseases, uncontrolled infections, pregnancy or lactation, they were excluded. PBMCs were obtained from about 10 ml of fresh peripheral blood. Amplifying from RNA transcripts, the study obtained TCR beta CDR3 regions. Scientists carried out first-round RT-PCR using HTBI primers and then a second-round multiplex PCR. TCRdb reprocessed the multiplex PCR reads via MiXCR and lists one record per CDR3 protein. The data contain approximately 700,000 distinct CDR3 sequences, 40% of them singletons. The source is an adult man with Graves' ophthalmopathy. Sequenced: peripheral blood.

The CDR3 coding sequence is TGCAGTGCGTCAGGGGGCTCTGGCTACACCTTC. Translated, it gives CSASGGSGYTF. The chain uses TRBV20-1 and TRBJ1-2; 8 nucleotides align to TRBD1. Per germline, CDR1 DFQATT and CDR2 SNEGSKA (reference sequence). The CDR3 loop spans 11 amino acids. J gave up 7 bases and V 6 bases, and 4 bases lay outside the gene matches.